This TCR beta chain was retrieved from a study of blood T cell repertoires in COVID-19. Background on the study: Samples representing acute and convalescent COVID-19 were sourced from the United States, Italy and Spain.

A remark on this clone: The germline gene is not matched at one end of the junction; a read error may be the cause.

Germline V CDR1 and CDR2: WSHSY, SAAADI. The CDR3 extends over 12 amino acids. Authors' processing steps: Quantification of nucleated cells was approximated via reference gene primer amplification. Profiling relied on immunoSEQ multiplex PCR, and the TCRdb table lists in-frame clones only, not all of them. V, J and clone size reflect that table, while D and trimming were determined from the DNA. The sample shows roughly 200,000 clones, about 90% of them seen only once. Residents of about 25 US areas, aged about 18 to 95 years, made up the participants. Source material: PBMCs or T cells enriched from blood (not recorded which). The chain employs TRBV10-2 and TRBJ2-7, with 9 positions matching TRBD2. The TCR was taken from a woman younger than 45 with acute COVID-19. The CDR3 protein is CASSENVAGVPF. In DNA, the CDR3 is TGCGCCAGCAGTGAGAACGTAGCGGGGGTACCGTTC.